Included here is one T cell receptor beta chain sequence, with context. Sequencing used immunoSEQ multiplex PCR; TCRdb keeps in-frame clones, though not all of them. This table has fewer than 150,000 clones, around nine tenths appearing once. This entry is derived from a study of blood T cell repertoires in COVID-19. After removal of 5 bases from V and 4 bases from J, the junction contained 6 bases not matched to a gene. The CDR3 spans 15 residues. Germline V lookup: CDR1 LGHDT, CDR2 YNNKEL (reference sequence). The sequence was obtained from a human donor in a cohort sampled during active COVID-19. The chain links TRBV3-1 (or the pseudogene TRBV3-2) to TRBJ2-1, with 9 bases lining up with TRBD2. Material: peripheral blood. CDR3 loop: CASSSSGRPYNEQFF. The CDR3 DNA follows: TGTGCCAGCAGCTCCAGCGGGAGGCCGTACAATGAGCAGTTCTTC.